This T cell receptor (beta chain) was profiled in a study of identical twins. Addition of a universal primer site occurred through template switching, and cDNA carried unique molecular identifiers. A single record per CDR3 protein comes from TCRdb applying MiXCR to the 5' RACE reads. This table has about 700,000 distinct CDR3 sequences, approximately 6% appearing once. Points from the study as a whole: Models underestimated TCR alpha sharing (out-of-frame) in monozygotic twins. Conclusions came from cross-sectional statistical analysis, not from following the same donors.

Trimming at V came to 4 bases and at J to 7 bases, leaving 5 bases not matched to a gene. Germline-derived CDR1 and CDR2 are ENHRY and SYGVKD. The CDR3 is 16 residues long. This clonotype was observed many times. Its cognate antigen is unknown. The clonotype originates from a man between 18 and 35 years old in good health. This rearrangement joins TRBV10-3 to TRBJ2-1, with 15 bases aligning to TRBD2. The material sequenced was naive T cells sorted from blood. Here the CDR3 DNA reads TGTGCCATCAGTGGATCCGGGACTAGCGGGGGGAATGAGCAGTTCTTC. The encoded protein is CAISGSGTSGGNEQFF.